This T cell receptor (beta chain) derives from a study of blood T cell repertoires in COVID-19. Looking at the study overall: Nucleic acid was either cDNA or gDNA, and it came from T cells, B-cell-depleted T cells, or PBMCs.

The CDR3 has 13 residues. Trimming shortened V by 0 bases and J by 6 bases, and 8 bases separated the two germline ends. Germline V gives CDR1 LGHNA, CDR2 YNFKEQ. How the authors handled the data: For nucleated cells, counts were estimated from reference gene primer amplification. The data were produced by immunoSEQ multiplex PCR, yet TCRdb's version contains in-frame clones alone and is incomplete. The V and J calls and clone size were taken over from that table, and D and trimming were inferred from the DNA. The profile covers 95,000 to 120,000 clones, with 65% to 80% appearing a single time and roughly 2% taken by the ten largest.

The chain employs TRBV4-2 and TRBJ1-2; TRBD1 is a possible D gene (5 bases). The receptor was derived from a woman between 40 and 55 years old with acute or convalescent COVID-19. Sequenced: peripheral blood. This CDR3 is CASSQEEGDGYTF. The CDR3 DNA reads TGTGCCAGCAGCCAAGAAGAAGGGGATGGCTACACCTTC.